The next 4 T cell receptor beta chains were all read from a single sample in a study of early T cells in non-severe SARS-CoV-2 infection. Using its own MiXCR run on the 5' RACE reads, TCRdb lists one record per CDR3 protein. The data contain about 61,000 distinct CDR3 sequences, more than 10% of them singletons. Specimen: whole blood, collected at baseline. All receptors derive from an adult who was a healthcare worker with PCR-confirmed SARS-CoV-2 infection or an uninfected control (not recorded which). The donor label of this sample is uncertain.

The chain joins TRBV4-1 to TRBJ1-4; TRBD1 aligns across 8 bases. The CDR3 totals 15 residues. Trimming at V came to 2 bases and at J to 10 bases, leaving 9 bases not matched to a gene. Per germline, CDR1 MGHRA and CDR2 YSYEKL. CDR3 coding DNA: TGCGCCAGCAGCCAATTTGACAGGGGTTCGGGAAAACTGTTTTTT. Residues: CASSQFDRGSGKLFF.

V is TRBV4-2 and J is TRBJ2-3, with 9 bases matching TRBD2. This CDR3 has 17 residues. The germline gives CDR1 LGHNA, CDR2 YNFKEQ. V shed 1 base and J 3 bases; nucleotides not matched to a gene: 8. The CDR3 spells CASSQVRLTSGTDTQYF. The CDR3, as DNA: TGTGCCAGCAGCCAAGTAAGGTTGACTAGCGGAACAGATACGCAGTATTTT.

This chain joins TRBV29-1 and TRBJ2-1, with D possibly TRBD1 on 5 matching bases. CDR3 length equals 17 residues. The V end was cut by 4 bases, the J end by 5 bases, with 24 bases between. Germline values: CDR1 SQVTM, CDR2 ANQGSEA. CDR3 in amino acids: CSVVLYGRAVGNNEQFF. In nucleotides, the CDR3 is TGCAGCGTTGTTTTATATGGCAGGGCTGTAGGTAACAATGAGCAGTTCTTC.

This chain links TRBV5-4 with TRBJ1-1; the D gene is possibly TRBD1 (5 bases). Germline V gene sequence: CDR1 SGHNT, CDR2 YYREEE (reference sequence). The CDR3 is 15 residues long. V was shortened by 3 bases and J by 4 bases, with 16 bases between the two germline ends. The CDR3 here is CASSWIGAQGTEAFF. DNA of the CDR3: TGTGCCAGCAGCTGGATCGGGGCCCAGGGCACTGAAGCTTTCTTT.